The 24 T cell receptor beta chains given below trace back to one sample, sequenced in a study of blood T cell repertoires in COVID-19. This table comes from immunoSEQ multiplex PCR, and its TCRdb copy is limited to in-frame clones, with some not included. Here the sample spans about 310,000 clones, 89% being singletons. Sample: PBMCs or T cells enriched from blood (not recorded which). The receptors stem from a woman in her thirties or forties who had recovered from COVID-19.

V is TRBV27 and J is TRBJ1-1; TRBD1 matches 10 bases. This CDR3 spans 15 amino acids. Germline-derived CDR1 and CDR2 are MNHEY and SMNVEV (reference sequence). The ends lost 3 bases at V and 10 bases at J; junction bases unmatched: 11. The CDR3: CASSLTGGLETGAFF. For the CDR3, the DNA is TGTGCCAGCAGTTTGACAGGGGGCCTGGAAACGGGAGCTTTCTTT.

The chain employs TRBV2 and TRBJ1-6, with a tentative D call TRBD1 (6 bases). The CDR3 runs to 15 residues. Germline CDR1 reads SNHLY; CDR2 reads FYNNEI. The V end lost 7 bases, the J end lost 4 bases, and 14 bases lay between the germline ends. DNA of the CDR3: TGTGCCAGCAAATCTGACAGGCTATATAATTCACCCCTCCACTTT. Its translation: CASKSDRLYNSPLHF.

In nucleotides, the CDR3 is TGCGCCAATAGGACTACACCATACCCCATTTACGAGCAGTACTTC. It specifies CANRTTPYPIYEQYF. The chain has TRBV10-1 and TRBJ2-7, with a tentative D call TRBD2 (6 bases). Trimming took off 10 bases at V and 4 bases at J, with 23 bases between the two ends. The germline V gene has CDR1 WNHNN and CDR2 SYGVQD (reference sequence). The CDR3 totals 15 residues.

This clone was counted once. The chain's CDR3 is CASRPVGQGARETQYF. CDR3 bases: TGTGCCAGCAGGCCCGTGGGCCAGGGGGCGCGAGAGACCCAGTACTTC. V and J are TRBV7-6 and TRBJ2-5; 8 nucleotides align to TRBD1. The CDR3 has 16 amino acids. With 6 bases clipped from V and 4 bases from J, the junction kept 13 bases outside the gene matches. The germline CDR1 and CDR2 sequences are SGHVS and FNYEAQ.

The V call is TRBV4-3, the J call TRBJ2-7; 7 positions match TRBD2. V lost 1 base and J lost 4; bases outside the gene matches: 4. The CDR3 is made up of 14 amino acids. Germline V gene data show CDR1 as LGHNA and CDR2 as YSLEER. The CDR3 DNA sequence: TGCGCCAGCAGCCAAGGGTTCGGGGGGTACGAGCAGTACTTC. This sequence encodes CASSQGFGGYEQYF.

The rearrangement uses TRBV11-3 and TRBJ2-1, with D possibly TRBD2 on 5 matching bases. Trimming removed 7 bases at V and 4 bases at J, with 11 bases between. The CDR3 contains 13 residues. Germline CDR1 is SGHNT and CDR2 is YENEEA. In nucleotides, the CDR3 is TGTGCCAGCACGCGGGCCGAATACAATGAGCAGTTCTTC. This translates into CASTRAEYNEQFF.

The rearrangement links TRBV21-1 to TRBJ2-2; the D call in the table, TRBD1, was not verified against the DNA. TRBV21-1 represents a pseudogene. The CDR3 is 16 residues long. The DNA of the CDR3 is TGTGCCAGCAGCAAAGCTAGGACAGCTAACACCGGGGAGCTGTTTTTT. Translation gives CASSKARTANTGELFF.

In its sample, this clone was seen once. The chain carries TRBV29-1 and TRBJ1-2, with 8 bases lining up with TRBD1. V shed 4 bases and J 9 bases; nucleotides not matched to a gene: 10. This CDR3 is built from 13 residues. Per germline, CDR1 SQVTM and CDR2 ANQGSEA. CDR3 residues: CSVADRGEGSYTF. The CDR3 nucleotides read TGCAGCGTTGCAGACAGGGGTGAGGGTAGCTACACCTTC.

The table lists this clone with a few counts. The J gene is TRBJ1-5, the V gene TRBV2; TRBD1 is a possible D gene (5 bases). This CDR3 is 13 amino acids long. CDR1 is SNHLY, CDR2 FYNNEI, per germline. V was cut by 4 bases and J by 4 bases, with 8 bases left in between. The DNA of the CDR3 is TGTGCCAGCAGTGCAGGGTGGAATCAGCCCCAGCATTTT. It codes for CASSAGWNQPQHF.

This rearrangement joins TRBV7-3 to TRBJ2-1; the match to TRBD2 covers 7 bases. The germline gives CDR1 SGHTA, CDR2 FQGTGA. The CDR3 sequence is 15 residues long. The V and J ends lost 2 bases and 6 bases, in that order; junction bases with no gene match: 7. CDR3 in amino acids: CASSLAAGTSNEQFF. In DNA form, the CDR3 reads TGTGCCAGCAGCTTAGCAGCGGGGACTTCCAATGAGCAGTTCTTC.

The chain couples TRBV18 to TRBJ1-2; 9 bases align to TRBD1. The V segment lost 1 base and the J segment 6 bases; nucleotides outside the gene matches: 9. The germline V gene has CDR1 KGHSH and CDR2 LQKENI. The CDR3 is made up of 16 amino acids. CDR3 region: CASSPQLDRGVDGYTF. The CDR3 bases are TGTGCCAGCTCACCACAACTGGACAGGGGTGTGGATGGCTACACCTTC.

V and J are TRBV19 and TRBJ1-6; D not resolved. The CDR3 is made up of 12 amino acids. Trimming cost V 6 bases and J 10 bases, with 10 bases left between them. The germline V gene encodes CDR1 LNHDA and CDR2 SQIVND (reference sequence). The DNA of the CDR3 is TGTGCCAGTAGCAGGTCGGGATCACCCCTCCACTTT. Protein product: CASSRSGSPLHF.

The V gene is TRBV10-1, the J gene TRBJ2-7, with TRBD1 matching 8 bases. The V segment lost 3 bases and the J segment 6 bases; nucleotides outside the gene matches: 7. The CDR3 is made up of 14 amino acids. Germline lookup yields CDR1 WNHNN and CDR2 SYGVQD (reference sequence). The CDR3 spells CASSDQGARSEQYF. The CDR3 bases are TGCGCCAGCAGTGACCAGGGGGCGCGAAGCGAGCAGTACTTC.

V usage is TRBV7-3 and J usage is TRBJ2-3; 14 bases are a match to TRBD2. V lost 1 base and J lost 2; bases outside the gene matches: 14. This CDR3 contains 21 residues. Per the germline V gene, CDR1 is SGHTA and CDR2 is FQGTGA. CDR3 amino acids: CASSLMPTSGGANRDTDTQYF. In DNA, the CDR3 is TGTGCCAGCAGCTTAATGCCGACTAGCGGGGGGGCGAATCGGGACACAGATACGCAGTATTTT. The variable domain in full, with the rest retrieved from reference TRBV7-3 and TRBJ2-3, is GAGVSQTPSNKVTEKGKYVELRCDPISGHTALYWYRQSLGQGPEFLIYFQGTGAADDSGLPNDRFFAVRPEGSVSTLKIQRTERGDSAVYLCASSLMPTSGGANRDTDTQYFGPGTRLTVL.

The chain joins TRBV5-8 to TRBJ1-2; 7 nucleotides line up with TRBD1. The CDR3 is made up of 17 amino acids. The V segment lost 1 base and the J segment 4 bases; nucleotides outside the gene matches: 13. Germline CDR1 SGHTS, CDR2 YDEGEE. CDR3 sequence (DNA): TGTGCCAGCAGCTTGCGGGACAGCCCTCCGTGGGCCTATGGCTACACCTTC. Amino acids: CASSLRDSPPWAYGYTF.

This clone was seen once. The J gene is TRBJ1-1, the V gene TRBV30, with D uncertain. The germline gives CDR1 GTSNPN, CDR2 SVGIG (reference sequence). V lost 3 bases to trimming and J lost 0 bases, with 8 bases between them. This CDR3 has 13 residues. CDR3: CAWRPQLNTEAFF. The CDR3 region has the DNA TGTGCCTGGAGACCACAGCTGAACACTGAAGCTTTCTTT.

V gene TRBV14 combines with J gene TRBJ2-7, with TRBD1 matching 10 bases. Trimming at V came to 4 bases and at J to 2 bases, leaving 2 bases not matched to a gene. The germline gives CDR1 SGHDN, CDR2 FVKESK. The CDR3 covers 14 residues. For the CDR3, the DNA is TGTGCCAGCAGCCGGGACAGGGGACCCTACGAGCAGTACTTC. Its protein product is CASSRDRGPYEQYF.

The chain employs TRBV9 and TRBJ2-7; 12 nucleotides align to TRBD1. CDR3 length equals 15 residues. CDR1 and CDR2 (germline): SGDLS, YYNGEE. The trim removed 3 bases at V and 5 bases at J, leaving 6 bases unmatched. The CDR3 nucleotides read TGTGCCAGCAGCGCTCCGGGACAGGGGGCGCACGAGCAGTACTTC. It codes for CASSAPGQGAHEQYF.

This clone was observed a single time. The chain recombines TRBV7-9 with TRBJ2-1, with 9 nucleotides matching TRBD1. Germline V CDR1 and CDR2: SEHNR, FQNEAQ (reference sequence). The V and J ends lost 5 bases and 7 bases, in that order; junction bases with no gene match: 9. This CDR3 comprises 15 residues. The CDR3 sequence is CASSQDGTGRNEQFF. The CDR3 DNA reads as TGTGCCAGCAGCCAAGATGGGACAGGGCGGAATGAGCAGTTCTTC.

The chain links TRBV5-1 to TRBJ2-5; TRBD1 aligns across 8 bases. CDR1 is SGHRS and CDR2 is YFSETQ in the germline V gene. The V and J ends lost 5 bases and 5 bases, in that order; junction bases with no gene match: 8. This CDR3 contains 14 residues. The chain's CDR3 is CASRGQGDLETQYF. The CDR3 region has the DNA TGCGCCAGCAGAGGACAGGGCGACCTGGAGACCCAGTACTTC.

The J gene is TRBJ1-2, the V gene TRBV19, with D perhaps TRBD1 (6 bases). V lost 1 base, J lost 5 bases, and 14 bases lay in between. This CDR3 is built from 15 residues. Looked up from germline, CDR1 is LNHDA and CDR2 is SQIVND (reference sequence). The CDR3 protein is CASSIGGGRRYGYTF. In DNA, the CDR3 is TGTGCCAGTAGTATAGGCGGGGGGCGCCGGTATGGCTACACCTTC.

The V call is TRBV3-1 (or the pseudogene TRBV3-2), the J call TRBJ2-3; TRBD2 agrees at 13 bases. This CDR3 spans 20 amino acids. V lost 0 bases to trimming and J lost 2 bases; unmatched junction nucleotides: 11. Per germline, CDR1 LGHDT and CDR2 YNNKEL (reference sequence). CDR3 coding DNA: TGTGCCAGCAGCCAAGATCAACTAGCGGGAGGGCCATCAGTCACAGATACGCAGTATTTT. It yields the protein CASSQDQLAGGPSVTDTQYF.

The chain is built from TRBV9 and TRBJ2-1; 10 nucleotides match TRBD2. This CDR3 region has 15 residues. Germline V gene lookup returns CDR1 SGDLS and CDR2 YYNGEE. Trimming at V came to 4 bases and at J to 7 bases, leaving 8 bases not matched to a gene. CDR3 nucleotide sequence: TGTGCCAGCAGCACAAGCGGGGGGGCCAGAAATGAGCAGTTCTTC. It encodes CASSTSGGARNEQFF.

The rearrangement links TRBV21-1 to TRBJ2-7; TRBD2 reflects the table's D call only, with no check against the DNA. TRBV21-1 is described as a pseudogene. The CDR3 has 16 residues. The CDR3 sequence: CASSKAESLPSWEQYF. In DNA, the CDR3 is TGTGCCAGCAGCAAAGCTGAGTCCCTCCCCTCCTGGGAGCAGTACTTC.